This T cell receptor beta chain came from a study of cytomegalovirus exposure and HLA in healthy donors (dated by TCRdb to about 2017). Regarding the study in general: An earlier analysis of roughly 500 of the donors reported 250 to 300 Gb of sequence data and roughly 110 million unique TCR beta sequences from some 180 million T cells. Roughly 300 gigabases of sequencing data and roughly 80 million unique TCR sequences made up an early release that covered over 550 HLA-typed donors. Among the approximately 400 genotyped donors, more than 70% belonged to the genetic ancestry cluster associated with self-reported Caucasian donors. The aim of the study was to test whether cataloging public T cell receptors could identify signatures of past pathogen exposure. The study used immunosequencing to profile the T cell repertoires of 600 to 850 subjects and linked those repertoires to cytomegalovirus serostatus. Along with the 666-subject first cohort, a separate validation cohort of approximately 110 different subjects was used. To predict cytomegalovirus infection status, the study combined high-throughput TCR immunosequencing, statistical association of individual TCRs with disease status, and machine learning. To study patterns of TCR occurrence, a later analysis re-analyzed previously published TCR beta repertoires from 666 donors and added high-resolution HLA genotyping. In the later analysis, no new phenotypic data were used to find candidate immune exposures; instead, reliance was placed on TCR beta sequences and their occurrence across donors. An earlier analysis of around 580 of the donors used high-throughput TCR beta sequencing to judge whether each TCR beta V gene segment behaved as functional or pseudogenic. Alongside the repertoire data, information on donor age, sex, ethnicity and CMV serostatus was compiled. In a later genetic analysis, genome-wide SNP genotypes for about 55% of the roughly 700 donors were used, and that subset was treated as a discovery cohort. Every discovery cohort repertoire had been produced on one sequencing platform. Class I and class II HLA loci were covered by the typing at four-digit resolution. The number of typed donors differed by locus: about 620-630 for A, B, C, DRB1 and DQB1; 522 for DQA1; some 590 for DPA1; and 400 to 480 for DPB1. Because of strong linkage in the cohort, 4 to 6 DR-DQ haplotypes were treated as single units for association and clustering. Among roughly 400 genotyped donors of the cohort, an average of roughly 230,000 unique TCR beta nucleotide sequences was sequenced per donor, of which about 19% were non-productive.

Library construction relied on the immunoSEQ multiplex PCR assay. A mixture of 60 forward primers for TCR Vbeta segments and 13 reverse primers for TCR Jbeta segments was used in the multiplex PCR. The CDR3 region of rearranged TCR beta genes was amplified from genomic DNA with a multiplex PCR assay. On the Illumina HiSeq System, the amplified TCR beta libraries were sequenced as 87-base-pair reads. Under the source paper's analysis protocol: A later analysis counted about 80 million unique TCR beta chains across the 550 to 750 repertoires, and roughly 10 million of these chains were shared by at least two donors. To remove PCR and sequencing errors, raw reads were error-corrected and collapsed into unique sequences using a nearest-neighbor algorithm that merged closely related sequences. Alignment of CDR3 sequences to IMGT reference sequences was used to assign V, D and J gene segments. For a sequence to be retained, at least a six-nucleotide match to both a V gene segment and a J gene segment was required. Rearrangements were called productive when the CDR3 lacked stop codons and stayed in frame with V and J; all others were non-productive. CDR3 was defined by IMGT convention, running from the second conserved V-encoded cysteine to the conserved J-encoded phenylalanine. Sequences without an unambiguous match to a single V gene segment were excluded from the earlier analysis of approximately 560 of the donors. In an earlier analysis of roughly 600 of the donors, a V segment was called functional when productive rearrangements were above 56.7%, and segregating when the standard deviation between donors exceeded 5%. A statistical classification framework was developed to diagnose cytomegalovirus status using the catalog of TCR beta chain sequences. In a later analysis, TCR nucleotide sequences were compared against IMGT/GENE-DB human TR gene sequences so that V and J genes could be assigned. A later analysis assigned CDR3 sequences and most-parsimonious VDJ recombination scenarios with the TCRdist pipeline. A later analysis defined each TCR beta chain by its CDR3 amino acid sequence plus V-gene family, and excluded reads lacking a unique V-gene family. To address suspected cross-contamination and a sequencing artifact, a later analysis removed a few hundred highly shared, low-generation-probability nucleotide sequences. For each public chain, a later analysis derived a clonal expansion index from normalized ranks of inferred template counts within each repertoire. Generation probabilities in a later analysis came from a VDJ recombination model fitted to out-of-frame rearrangements, and those results were checked against IGoR. In a later analysis, hypergeometric tests were used to score TCR-TCR, TCR-HLA and TCR-CMV co-occurrence, with a repertoire-size bias correction applied to TCR pairs. A later analysis estimated false discovery rates by permuting HLA or CMV assignments 20 times. A later analysis grouped co-occurring TCRs with DBSCAN, adding TCRdist sequence similarity when clustering within HLA-allele-positive subsets. Co-occurrence clustering excluded repertoires with fewer than 30,000 or more than 120,000 public chains, plus five with anomalous nucleotide sharing. Not all clones reach the TCRdb copy of this immuneACCESS table, which keeps in-frame sequences only. Checked studies attribute under half of the gap to unresolved V genes and leave the rest unexplained. That table supplies the V and J calls and clone size; D and trimming were determined from the DNA. Recorded for this sample are about 190,000 clones; approximately 81% of them occurred a single time. The ten largest clonotypes hold about 0.24% of the sample.

Broad study findings and their caveats: In a later analysis, HLA-associated TCR beta chains were found to be more clonally expanded and to have lower generation probabilities than equally common non-associated chains. Because counts were too low, about 18 rarely observed V segments, including chromosome 9 orphons, were excluded from the earlier analysis of several hundred of the donors. In a later analysis, the rate of TCR association differed among HLA loci, with DRB1 alleles having the most associated TCRs and HLA-C alleles having the fewest. An association between a missense DCLRE1C variant and V-gene and J-gene trimming of TCR beta chains was found in a later genetic analysis and replicated in an independent cohort. CMV serostatus was the only immune exposure information available for the cohort. Correlated functional status among segregating V segments might reflect linkage disequilibrium, but an unknown experimental factor could not be ruled out. The presence/absence analyses assumed that sequencing depth was roughly uniform across donors, and that assumption may not be true. In a later analysis, 16,951 TCR beta sequences were associated with specific HLA alleles at a false discovery rate of 0.05. While some public TCRs were present in many individuals, most TCR sequences turned up only very rarely across donors. Because HLA typing was unavailable for some donors at each locus, only the typed subset was used in association tests. Because the 87-base-pair reads could not distinguish some IMGT-functional V segments, including TRBV6-2 and TRBV6-3, those segments were excluded. A further reported finding was that TCR beta sequences accurately predicted the HLA-A and HLA-B alleles for most subjects in the first cohort. In an earlier analysis of around 600 of the donors, most TCR beta V segments appeared in productive rearrangements about 90% or about 30% of the time, broadly matching IMGT annotations. Compared with the 666-donor mean, donors in an Asian-associated ancestry cluster had fewer N-insertions in productive TCRs, according to a later genetic analysis. According to a later analysis, parvovirus B19, influenza, CMV and Epstein-Barr virus appeared linked to several top co-occurrence clusters. Cytomegalovirus status was reported to be diagnosed by the classifier with high specificity and sensitivity in both the original and validation cohorts. A group of highly shared sequence variants was considered likely to be a technical artifact of the sequencing pipeline. The study gave a list of 150 to 200 TCR beta chains associated with cytomegalovirus. When HLA alleles, especially DR and DQ, strongly co-occurred, attributing TCR associations to individual alleles was difficult. In this cohort, only TCR beta chains were sequenced, and detectable features were limited by the absence of alpha or paired-chain data. It was suggested by the authors that the approach could potentially be generalized to other disease states and immunological phenotypes. Most CMV-associated TCR beta chains appeared to be HLA-restricted in a later analysis, and the HLA associations seemed to be driven largely by CMV exposure. In vitro tests confirmed that a few of the cytomegalovirus-associated TCR beta chains recognize cytomegalovirus antigens.

V and J lose 3 bases and 3 bases, and a span of 9 bases separates them. The CDR3 goes from the cysteine to the phenylalanine over 14 residues. Left in the record is the CDR3 DNA by itself, 42 bases read in frame from the first base. CDR1 MRHNA and CDR2 SNTAGT were looked up in the germline V gene. This clone was found a few times. No cognate antigen has been identified for it. No much larger clone exists at a distance of one base, and base qualities are not known. In total, 600 or so healthy bone marrow donors made up the cohort. At the time of sampling, all cohort members were nominally healthy, though unrecorded immune exposures were likely present. The donor was CMV seronegative and was included in the group of a few hundred seronegative cohort members. Each donor provided a peripheral blood sample, and peripheral blood mononuclear cells were used for TCR beta sequencing. Genomic DNA was extracted from the blood cell samples with the Qiagen DNeasy Blood Extraction Kit.

The chain is encoded by TRBV6-4 joined to TRBJ2-1; perhaps TRBD2 is the D gene, with 6 bases matching. This receptor was obtained from a boy aged 5 to 17 in good health and CMV-seronegative. The sequencing input was PBMCs. This receptor carries the CDR3 CASSERLDYNEQFF. The DNA reads TGTGCCAGCAGTGAAAGACTAGACTACAATGAGCAGTTCTTC.